What follows is one T cell receptor (beta chain) and its context. This sample was included in a study of blood T cell repertoires in COVID-19. Study background: Sites across the United States, Italy and Spain contributed samples from acute and convalescent COVID-19. Sources were T cells, B-cell-depleted T cells, or PBMCs; the material itself was cDNA or gDNA.

CDR1 and CDR2 (germline): MNHEY, SMNVEV (reference sequence). This CDR3 is 14 amino acids long. Trimming shortened V by 2 bases and J by 7 bases, and 11 bases separated the two germline ends. Assay used: immunoSEQ multiplex PCR; TCRdb lists only in-frame clones, some missing. The repertoire has hundreds of thousands of clones, around 91% of them found once; the top ten carry 2.4%. Sequenced material: PBMCs or T cells enriched from blood (not recorded which). The chain recombines TRBV27 with TRBJ2-2; possibly TRBD2 for D (6 bases). The TCR was taken from a woman aged 18-35 years who had recovered from COVID-19. The CDR3 sequence: CASSLGGAGGELFF. Written as DNA, the CDR3 is TGTGCCAGCAGTTTAGGAGGAGCGGGCGGGGAGCTGTTTTTT.